One sample yielded the 2 T cell receptor beta chains listed below, sequenced in a study of spatial heterogeneity in lung cancer. TCRdb re-called the 5' RACE reads through MiXCR, storing one row per CDR3 protein. The repertoire holds more than 6,500 distinct CDR3 sequences, with roughly 9.2% as singletons. Time point indicated: sample taken at primary tumor resection. Sequencing used PBMCs, obtained at surgery. The receptors derive from a male donor with early-stage non-small cell lung cancer.

This clonotype was observed at least ten times. V and J are TRBV10-3 and TRBJ1-1; 7 bases match TRBD1. Trimming cost V 10 bases and J 4 bases; bases outside gene matches: 9. This CDR3 is 13 amino acids long. Germline assignment: CDR1 ENHRY and CDR2 SYGVKD. The CDR3 DNA reads TGTGCCACCGTTCAGGGGGGGTCCACTGAAGCTTTCTTT. The encoded protein is CATVQGGSTEAFF.

Ten or more counts support this clonotype. This chain joins TRBV24-1 and TRBJ1-2; 7 bases match TRBD1. V was pared by 4 bases and J by 7 bases, with 2 bases of the junction left unmatched. Per the germline V gene, CDR1 is KGHDR and CDR2 is SFDVKD. CDR3 length equals 12 residues. The CDR3 loop is CATSETGFGYTF. The CDR3 DNA reads TGTGCCACCAGTGAGACAGGGTTTGGCTACACCTTC.